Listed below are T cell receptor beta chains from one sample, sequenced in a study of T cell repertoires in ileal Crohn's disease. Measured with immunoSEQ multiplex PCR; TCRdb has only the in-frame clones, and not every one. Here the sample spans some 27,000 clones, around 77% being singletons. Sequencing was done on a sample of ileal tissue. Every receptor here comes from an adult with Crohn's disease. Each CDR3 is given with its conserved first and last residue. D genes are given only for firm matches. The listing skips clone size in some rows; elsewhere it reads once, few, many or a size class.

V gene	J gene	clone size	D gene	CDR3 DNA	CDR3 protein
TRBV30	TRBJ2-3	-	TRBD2	TGTGCCTGGACTGGGGGAGGGCCGGGGGGGGATACGCAGTATTTT	CAWTGGGPGGDTQYF
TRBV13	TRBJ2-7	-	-	TGTGCCAGCAGCTTCACCCTCCAGGGGCGGGCGCGGGAGCAGTACTTC	CASSFTLQGRAREQYF
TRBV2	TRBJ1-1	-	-	TGTGCCAGCGAGTTGGGGCGCGTTAACACTGAAGCTTTCTTT	CASELGRVNTEAFF
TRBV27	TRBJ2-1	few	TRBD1	TGTGCCAGCAGTCTACAGGGGCCGAATTACAATGAGCAGTTCTTC	CASSLQGPNYNEQFF
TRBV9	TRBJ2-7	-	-	TGTGCCAGCAGCGTCCGACCGGGACACGCCTACGAGCAGTACTTC	CASSVRPGHAYEQYF
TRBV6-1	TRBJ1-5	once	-	TGTGCCAGCAGTTCCCCCGGGCAGCCCCAGCATTTT	CASSSPGQPQHF
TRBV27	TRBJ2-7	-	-	TGTGCCAGCAGTTTAACGGGAGTCGACGAGCAGTACTTC	CASSLTGVDEQYF
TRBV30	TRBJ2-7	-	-	TGTGCCTGGGCCAAGAGGGACATTTTCCACGAGCAGTACTTC	CAWAKRDIFHEQYF
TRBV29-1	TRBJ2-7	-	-	TGCAGCGTTGAAGGTCAGGGGAGCTCCTACGAGCAGTACTTC	CSVEGQGSSYEQYF
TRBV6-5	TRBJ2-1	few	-	TGTGCCAGCAGGGAAGAGGTAGGACTACAGTTCTTC	CASREEVGLQFF
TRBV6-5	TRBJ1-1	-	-	TGTGCCAGCAACAGATACTCCACAACCCACACTGAAGCTTTCTTT	CASNRYSTTHTEAFF
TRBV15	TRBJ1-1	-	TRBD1	TGTGCCACCAGCACGGGGGACAGGGGATTAACTGAAGCTTTCTTT	CATSTGDRGLTEAFF
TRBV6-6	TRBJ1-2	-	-	TGTGCCAGCAGCGGTAATGTTAACTATGGCTACACCTTC	CASSGNVNYGYTF
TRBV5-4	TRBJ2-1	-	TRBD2	TGTGCCAGCAGCCCAACCTCGGGGGGGAGTTCCTACAATGAGCAGTTCTTC	CASSPTSGGSSYNEQFF
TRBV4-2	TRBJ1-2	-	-	TGTGCCAGCAGCCCAGAACAGGGCCCGGTGGGCGGCTACACCTTC	CASSPEQGPVGGYTF
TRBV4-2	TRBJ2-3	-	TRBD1	TGTGCCAGCAGCCAAGAAGCACCGGGCAGGGGGCTACTCCAATCCCAAGATACGCAGTATTTT	CASSQEAPGRGLLQSQDTQYF
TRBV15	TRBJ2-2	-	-	TGTGCCACCAGCAGAGAACTCACAGGGAACACCGGGGAGCTGTTTTTT	CATSRELTGNTGELFF
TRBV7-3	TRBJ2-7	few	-	TGTGCCAGCAGCTTATGCGTTTACGAGCAGTACTTC	CASSLCVYEQYF
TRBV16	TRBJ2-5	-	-	TGTGCCACCTCAACCATGTGGAGGAGAGAGACCCAGTACTTC	CATSTMWRRETQYF
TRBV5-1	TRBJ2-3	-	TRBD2	TGCGCCAGCAGCTTGCGGCCTAGCGGGGAAGATACGCAGTATTTT	CASSLRPSGEDTQYF
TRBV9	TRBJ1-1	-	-	TGTGCCAGCAGCGTCGGCCTAGGGGCTGAAGCTTTCTTT	CASSVGLGAEAFF
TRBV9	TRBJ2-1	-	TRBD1	TGTGCCAGCAGCGCTCCCGGGACAGGGCGCCGCCTGAACTACAATGAGCAGTTCTTC	CASSAPGTGRRLNYNEQFF
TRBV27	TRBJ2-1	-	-	TGTGCCAGCAGGGGCACCCAGAAGCAGTTCTTC	CASRGTQKQFF
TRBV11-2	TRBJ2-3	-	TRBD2	TGTGCCAGCAGCGTTCTAGCGGGAGGGCCAAATACGCAGTATTTT	CASSVLAGGPNTQYF
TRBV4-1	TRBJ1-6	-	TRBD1	TGCGCCAGCAGCCAAACACCGTTGCCGGGACAGCGCAATTCACCCCTCCACTTT	CASSQTPLPGQRNSPLHF
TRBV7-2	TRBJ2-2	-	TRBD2	TGTGCCAGCAGCTTAGAGGGGAGGGCTGGGGAGCTGTTTTTT	CASSLEGRAGELFF
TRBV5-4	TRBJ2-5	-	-	TGTGCCAGCATGACTAGGGAAGAGACCCAGTACTTC	CASMTREETQYF
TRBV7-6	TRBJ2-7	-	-	TGTGCCAGCAGCTTAGTATCCACGCGCGAGCAGTACTTC	CASSLVSTREQYF
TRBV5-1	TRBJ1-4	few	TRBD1	TGCGCCAGCAGCTTCGGGACAGGGCGTGAAAAACTGTTTTTT	CASSFGTGREKLFF
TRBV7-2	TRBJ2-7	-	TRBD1	TGTGCCAGCAGCTGGGGACAGAGATACGAGCAGTACTTC	CASSWGQRYEQYF
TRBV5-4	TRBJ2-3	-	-	TGTGCCAGCAGCACCCGAACAGGGAGCACAGATACGCAGTATTTT	CASSTRTGSTDTQYF
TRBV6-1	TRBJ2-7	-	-	TGTGCCAGCAGGTCTACACAGAGCTCCTACGAGCAGTACTTC	CASRSTQSSYEQYF
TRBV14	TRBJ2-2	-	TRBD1	TGTGCCACCCGACAGGGGAACACCGGGGAGCTGTTTTTT	CATRQGNTGELFF
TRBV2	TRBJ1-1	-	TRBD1	TGTGCCAGCAGTGAAACACAGGGGGCGTATGAACCCGCTTTCTTT	CASSETQGAYEPAFF
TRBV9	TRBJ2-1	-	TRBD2	TGTGCCAGCAGCGACTTGCTAGCGGGAGGGCCCGGTGAGCAGTTCTTC	CASSDLLAGGPGEQFF
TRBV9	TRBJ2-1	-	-	TGTGCCAGCAGCGTAGGGACTCCACGCCGCGAGCAGTTCTTC	CASSVGTPRREQFF
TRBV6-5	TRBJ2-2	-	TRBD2	TGTGCCAGCAGTTTGATAGCGGGACCCGGGGAGCTGTTTTTT	CASSLIAGPGELFF
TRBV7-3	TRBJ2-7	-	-	TGTGCCAGCAGCTTAAATGGAGGGAGCCTCCACGAGCAGTACTTC	CASSLNGGSLHEQYF
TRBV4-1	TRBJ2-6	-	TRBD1	TGCGCCAGCAGCCAGGGACAGGGAGTGTCTGGGGCCAACGTCCTGACTTTC	CASSQGQGVSGANVLTF
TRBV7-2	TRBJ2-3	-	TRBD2	TGTGCCAGCAGCTTACCGGGACTACCAATTCATACGCAGTATTTT	CASSLPGLPIHTQYF
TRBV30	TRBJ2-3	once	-	TGTGCCTGGAGTGTATGGAGGGGGCGTGCAGATACGCAGTATTTT	CAWSVWRGRADTQYF
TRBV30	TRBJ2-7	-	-	TGTGCCTGGAGTAAGGGGGTTACCTACGAGCAGTACTTC	CAWSKGVTYEQYF
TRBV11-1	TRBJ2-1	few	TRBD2	TGTGCCAGCAGCGGGACTAGCGGGCGAGAGCAGTTCTTC	CASSGTSGREQFF
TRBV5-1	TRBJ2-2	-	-	TGCGCCAGCAGCTTTGCACAGGAGCTGTTTTTT	CASSFAQELFF
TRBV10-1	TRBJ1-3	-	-	TGCGCCAGCAGTGGGGCGAAGGGAAACACCATATATTTT	CASSGAKGNTIYF
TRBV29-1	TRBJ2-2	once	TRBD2	TGCAGCGTAGGACTAGCGGGAGGACCCGGGGAGCTGTTTTTT	CSVGLAGGPGELFF
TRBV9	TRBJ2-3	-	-	TGTGCCAGCAGCGTAGACCCCTACAGGGTAGTTACAGATACGCAGTATTTT	CASSVDPYRVVTDTQYF
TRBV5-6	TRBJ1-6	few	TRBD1	TGTGCCAGCAGCCCTGACAGGGGGAGTATTAATTCACCCCTCCACTTT	CASSPDRGSINSPLHF
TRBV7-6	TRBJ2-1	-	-	TGTGCCAGCAGCTCCGTCGGACTGTCCAATGAGCAGTTCTTC	CASSSVGLSNEQFF